These T cell receptor beta chains were read from a single sample in a study of response to subunit inactivated influenza vaccine. TCRdb analysed the RT-PCR reads with MiXCR anew, one entry per CDR3 protein. The table shows 630,000 or so distinct CDR3 sequences, with 15% to 18% occurring only once. The specimen was PBMCs from blood, collected about 12 days after vaccination. The receptors derive from a man aged 45-60 years who received an inactivated influenza vaccine. Both conserved end residues are part of each CDR3. A D gene is named only where the DNA matches it firmly. Clone size is shown for a subset of rows, as once, few, many or a class of expanded clone.

abundance: NA
j_gene: TRBJ2-1
v_gene: TRBV30
d_gene: TRBD2
CDR3nt: TGTGCCTGGAGTGAGGGACTAGCGGGAGCATCCAATGAGCAGTTCTTC
CDR3aa: CAWSEGLAGASNEQFF

abundance: NA
j_gene: TRBJ1-2
v_gene: TRBV20-1
d_gene: TRBD1
CDR3nt: TGCAGTGCTACTCTAGGGGGCCCCTCCTATGGCTACACCTTC
CDR3aa: CSATLGGPSYGYTF

abundance: NA
j_gene: TRBJ2-3
v_gene: TRBV12-3/TRBV12-4
d_gene: NA
CDR3nt: TGTGCCAGCAGCTTTCTCACAGATACGCAGTATTTT
CDR3aa: CASSFLTDTQYF

abundance: NA
j_gene: TRBJ2-1
v_gene: TRBV28
d_gene: TRBD2
CDR3nt: TGTGCCAGCAACCCCCCCGGCGGGAGAGCTTACAATGAGCAGTTCTTC
CDR3aa: CASNPPGGRAYNEQFF

abundance: NA
j_gene: TRBJ2-5
v_gene: TRBV4-3
d_gene: NA
CDR3nt: TGCGCCAGCAGCCAAGCCCGCGAAGAGACCCAGTACTTC
CDR3aa: CASSQAREETQYF

abundance: many
j_gene: TRBJ1-2
v_gene: TRBV12-3/TRBV12-4
d_gene: NA
CDR3nt: TGTGCCAGCAGTTTACTGGGGGGCGCAATCTATGGCTACACCTTC
CDR3aa: CASSLLGGAIYGYTF

abundance: NA
j_gene: TRBJ2-1
v_gene: TRBV28
d_gene: NA
CDR3nt: TGTGCCAGCAGTCTGGAGGGTTTGAATGAGCAGTTCTTC
CDR3aa: CASSLEGLNEQFF

abundance: NA
j_gene: TRBJ1-2
v_gene: TRBV12-3/TRBV12-4
d_gene: NA
CDR3nt: TGTGCCAGCAGCCAGTGGTCGTATGGCTACACCTTC
CDR3aa: CASSQWSYGYTF

abundance: NA
j_gene: TRBJ2-1
v_gene: TRBV29-1
d_gene: NA
CDR3nt: TGCAGCGTTGTCCTAGTCGACAATGAGCAGTTCTTC
CDR3aa: CSVVLVDNEQFF

abundance: once
j_gene: TRBJ1-5
v_gene: TRBV18
d_gene: NA
CDR3nt: TGTGCCAGCTCACCCAAAGAGAATAGCAATCAGCCCCAGCATTTT
CDR3aa: CASSPKENSNQPQHF

abundance: NA
j_gene: TRBJ2-7
v_gene: TRBV12-3/TRBV12-4
d_gene: TRBD1
CDR3nt: TGTGCCAGCTCCCTGACAGGGTGGGAGCAGTACTTC
CDR3aa: CASSLTGWEQYF

abundance: many
j_gene: TRBJ2-7
v_gene: TRBV7-2
d_gene: TRBD1
CDR3nt: TGTGCCAGCAGCTTAGAGGTCTCATGGGACAGAAGGCAGCAGTACTTC
CDR3aa: CASSLEVSWDRRQQYF

abundance: NA
j_gene: TRBJ2-7
v_gene: TRBV6-1
d_gene: TRBD2
CDR3nt: TGTGCCAGCAGCCCCACCCGACTAGCGGGAGGGCCTTCAAGCGAGCAGTACTTC
CDR3aa: CASSPTRLAGGPSSEQYF

abundance: NA
j_gene: TRBJ2-2
v_gene: TRBV2
d_gene: NA
CDR3nt: TGTGCCAGCAGTGATGGCTGGCAGGGTGCGACCGGGGAGCTGTTTTTT
CDR3aa: CASSDGWQGATGELFF